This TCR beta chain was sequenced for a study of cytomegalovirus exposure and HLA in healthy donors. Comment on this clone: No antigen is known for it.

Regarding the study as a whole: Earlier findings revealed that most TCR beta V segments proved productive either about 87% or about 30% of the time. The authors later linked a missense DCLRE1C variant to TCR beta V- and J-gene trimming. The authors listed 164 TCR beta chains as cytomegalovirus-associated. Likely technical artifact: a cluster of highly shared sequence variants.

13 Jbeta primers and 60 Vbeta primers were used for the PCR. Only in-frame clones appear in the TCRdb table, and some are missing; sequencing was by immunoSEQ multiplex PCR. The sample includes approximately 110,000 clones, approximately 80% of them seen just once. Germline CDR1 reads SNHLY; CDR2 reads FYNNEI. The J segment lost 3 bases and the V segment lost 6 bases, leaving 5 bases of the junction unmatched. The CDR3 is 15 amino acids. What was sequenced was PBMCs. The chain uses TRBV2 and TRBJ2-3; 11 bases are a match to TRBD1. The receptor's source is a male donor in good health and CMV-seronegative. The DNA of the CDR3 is TGTGCCAGCAGCCGGACAGGGGGCTTAACAGATACGCAGTATTTT. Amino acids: CASSRTGGLTDTQYF. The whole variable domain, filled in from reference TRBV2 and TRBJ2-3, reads EPEVTQTPSHQVTQMGQEVILRCVPISNHLYFYWYRQILGQKVEFLVSFYNNEISEKSEIFDDQFSVERPDGSNFTLKIRSTKLEDSAMYFCASSRTGGLTDTQYFGPGTRLTVL.